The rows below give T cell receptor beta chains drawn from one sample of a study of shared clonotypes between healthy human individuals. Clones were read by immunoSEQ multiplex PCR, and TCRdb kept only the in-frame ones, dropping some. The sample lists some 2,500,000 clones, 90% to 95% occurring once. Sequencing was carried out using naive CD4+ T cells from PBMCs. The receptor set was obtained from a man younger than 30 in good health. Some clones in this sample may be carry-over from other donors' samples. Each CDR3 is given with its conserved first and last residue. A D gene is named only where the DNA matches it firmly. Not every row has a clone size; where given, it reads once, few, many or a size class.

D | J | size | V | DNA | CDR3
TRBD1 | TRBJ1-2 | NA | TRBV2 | TGTGCCAGCAGTTTTCAGGGGGACTATGGCTACACCTTC | CASSFQGDYGYTF
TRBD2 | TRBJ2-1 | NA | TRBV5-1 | TGCGCCAGCAGCTTGGTGGCGGGAGTTTCCTACAATGAGCAGTTCTTC | CASSLVAGVSYNEQFF
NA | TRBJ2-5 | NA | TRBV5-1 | TGCGCCAGCAGCTTGAGCCCACAAGAGACCCAGTACTTC | CASSLSPQETQYF
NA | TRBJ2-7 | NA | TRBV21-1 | TGTGCCAGCAGCAAAGAGGGGGGGGTTTTAGGGTCCTACGAGCAGTACTTC | CASSKEGGVLGSYEQYF
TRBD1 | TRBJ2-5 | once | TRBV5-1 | TGCGCCAGCAGCCCGGGACAGGACTTCGAGACCCAGTACTTC | CASSPGQDFETQYF
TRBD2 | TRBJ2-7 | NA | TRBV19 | TGTGCCAGTAGTCCCTATAGCCTAGCGGGGGCCTACGAGCAGTACTTC | CASSPYSLAGAYEQYF
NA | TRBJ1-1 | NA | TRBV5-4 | TGCGCCAGCAGCCAACACCCGCGGAACACTGAAGCTTTCTTT | CASSQHPRNTEAFF
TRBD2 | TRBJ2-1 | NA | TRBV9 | TGTGCCAGCAGTCCTACCGGGACTAACTACAATGAGCAGTTCTTC | CASSPTGTNYNEQFF
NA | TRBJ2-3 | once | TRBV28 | TGTGCCAGCAGTTTGATTGGGCGGTCCGATACGCAGTATTTT | CASSLIGRSDTQYF
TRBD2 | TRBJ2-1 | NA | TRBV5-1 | TGCGCCAGCAGCCTCTTAACTAGCGGGGGACTTTACAATGAGCAGTTCTTC | CASSLLTSGGLYNEQFF
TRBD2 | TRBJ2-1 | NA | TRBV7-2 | TGTGCCAGCAGCCACGCGACTAGCGGAAACAATGAGCAGTTCTTC | CASSHATSGNNEQFF
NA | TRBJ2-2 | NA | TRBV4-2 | TGTGCCAGCAGCCCCCGACTACGCCCCGGGGAGCTGTTTTTT | CASSPRLRPGELFF
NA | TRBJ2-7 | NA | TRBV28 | TGTGCCAGCAGTTCACCCAGGAGCTCCTACGAGCAGTACTTC | CASSSPRSSYEQYF
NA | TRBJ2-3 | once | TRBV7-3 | TGTGCCAGCAGCTTAGTTTCGGGAGGCACAGATACGCAGTATTTT | CASSLVSGGTDTQYF
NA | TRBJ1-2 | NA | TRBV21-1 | TGTGCCAGCAGCAAATGGCGGGGCCTCTATGGCTACACCTTC | CASSKWRGLYGYTF
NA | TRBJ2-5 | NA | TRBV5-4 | TGTGCCAGCAGCTTGAGAGTTGAAGAGACCCAGTACTTC | CASSLRVEETQYF
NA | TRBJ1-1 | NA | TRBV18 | TGTGCCAGCTCACCTATGATCAGGGGTTTCACTGAAGCTTTCTTT | CASSPMIRGFTEAFF
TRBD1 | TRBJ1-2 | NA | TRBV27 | TGTGCCAGCAGCGACAGGGCGGATGGCTACACCTTC | CASSDRADGYTF
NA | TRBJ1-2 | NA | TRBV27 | TGTGCCAGCAGTTTTACAGGGAACTATGGCTACACCTTC | CASSFTGNYGYTF
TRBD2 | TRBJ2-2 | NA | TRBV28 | TGTGCCAGCAGCCTAGCGGGAGAGAGGACCGGGGAGCTGTTTTTT | CASSLAGERTGELFF
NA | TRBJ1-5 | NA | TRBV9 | TGTGCCAGCAGCCGAGTGGGGGGTCGGGTGCCCCAGCATTTT | CASSRVGGRVPQHF
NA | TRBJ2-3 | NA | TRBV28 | TGTGCCAGCAGTTCAACCTGGGGTTCGGGGTACACAGATACGCAGTATTTT | CASSSTWGSGYTDTQYF
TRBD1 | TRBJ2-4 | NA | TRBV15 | TGTGCCACCAGCAGGCGACAGGGGGCTCGGGACATTCAGTACTTC | CATSRRQGARDIQYF
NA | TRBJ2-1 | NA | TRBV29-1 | TGCAGCGTTCCCGGCCAGCAGTTCTTC | CSVPGQQFF
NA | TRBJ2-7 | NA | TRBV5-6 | TGTGCCAGCAGCTTGAGTGGGAATCGCGAGCAGTACTTC | CASSLSGNREQYF
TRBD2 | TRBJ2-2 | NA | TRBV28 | TGTGCCAGCAGTTTAAGGACTAGCGGGAGACTTTACGGGGAGCTGTTTTTT | CASSLRTSGRLYGELFF
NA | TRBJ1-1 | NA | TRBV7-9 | TGTGCCAGCAGCTTAGGCCGGAACACTGAAGCTTTCTTT | CASSLGRNTEAFF
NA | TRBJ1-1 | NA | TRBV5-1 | TGCGCCAGCAGTAAAGGGGGTATGAACACTGAAGCTTTCTTT | CASSKGGMNTEAFF
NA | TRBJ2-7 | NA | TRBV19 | TGTGCCAGTAGCACTACAGGGTCCGACGAGCAGTACTTC | CASSTTGSDEQYF
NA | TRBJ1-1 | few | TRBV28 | TGTGCGGGGAGGGGAAGGACTGAAGCTTTCTTT | CAGRGRTEAFF
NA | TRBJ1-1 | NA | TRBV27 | TGTGCCAGCAGGGGTAAGTCAAGGGGGGCTCCGGACACTGAAGCTTTCTTT | CASRGKSRGAPDTEAFF
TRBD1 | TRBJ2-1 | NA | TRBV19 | TGTGCCAGTAGTAAGGGACAGGGAACTAGTGAGCAGTTCTTC | CASSKGQGTSEQFF
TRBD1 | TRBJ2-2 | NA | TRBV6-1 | TGTGCCAGCCGATGGACAGGGAACACCGGGGAGCTGTTTTTT | CASRWTGNTGELFF
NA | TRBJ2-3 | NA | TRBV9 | TGTGCCAGCAGCGTAGCGGCGGGCCTTCCGCCAGATACGCAGTATTTT | CASSVAAGLPPDTQYF
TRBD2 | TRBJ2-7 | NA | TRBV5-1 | TGCGCCAGCAGCCGGGTAAGCGGGAATACCGTCTACGAGCAGTACTTC | CASSRVSGNTVYEQYF